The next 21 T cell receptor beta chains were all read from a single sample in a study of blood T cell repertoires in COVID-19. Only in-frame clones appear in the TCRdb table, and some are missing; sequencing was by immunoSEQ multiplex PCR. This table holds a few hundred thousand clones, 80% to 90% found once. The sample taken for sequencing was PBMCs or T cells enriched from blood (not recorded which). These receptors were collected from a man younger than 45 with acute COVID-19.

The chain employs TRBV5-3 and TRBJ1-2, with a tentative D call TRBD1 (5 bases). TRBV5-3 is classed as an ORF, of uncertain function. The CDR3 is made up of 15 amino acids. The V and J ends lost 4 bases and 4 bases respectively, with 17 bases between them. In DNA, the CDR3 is TGTGCCAGAAGCAGATCGGAGGGACCCCCCTATGGCTACACCTTC. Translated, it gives CARSRSEGPPYGYTF.

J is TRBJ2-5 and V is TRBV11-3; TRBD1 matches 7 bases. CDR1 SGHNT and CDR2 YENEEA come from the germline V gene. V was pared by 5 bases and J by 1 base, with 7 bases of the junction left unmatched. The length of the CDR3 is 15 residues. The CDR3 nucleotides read TGTGCCAGCAGCACTCGGACAGGAGCCCAAGAGACCCAGTACTTC. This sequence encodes CASSTRTGAQETQYF.

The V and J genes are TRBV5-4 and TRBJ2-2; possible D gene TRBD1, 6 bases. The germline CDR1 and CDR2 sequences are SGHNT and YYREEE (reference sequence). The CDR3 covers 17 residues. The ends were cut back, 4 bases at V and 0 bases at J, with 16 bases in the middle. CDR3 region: CASSPGSDSPNTGELFF. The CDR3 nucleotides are TGTGCCAGCAGCCCGGGGTCGGACAGCCCGAACACCGGGGAGCTGTTTTTT.

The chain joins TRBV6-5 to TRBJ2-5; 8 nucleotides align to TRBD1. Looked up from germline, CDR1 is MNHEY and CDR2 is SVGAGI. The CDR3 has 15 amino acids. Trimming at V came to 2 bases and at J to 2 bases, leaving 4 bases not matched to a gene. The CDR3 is CASSYGTGYQETQYF. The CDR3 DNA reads TGTGCCAGCAGTTACGGGACAGGATATCAAGAGACCCAGTACTTC.

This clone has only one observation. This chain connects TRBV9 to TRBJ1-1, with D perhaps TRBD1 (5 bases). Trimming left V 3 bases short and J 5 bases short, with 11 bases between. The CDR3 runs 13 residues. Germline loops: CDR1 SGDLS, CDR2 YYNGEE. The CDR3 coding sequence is TGTGCCAGCAGCGCCGGGGGACGAACTGAAGCTTTCTTT. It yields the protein CASSAGGRTEAFF.

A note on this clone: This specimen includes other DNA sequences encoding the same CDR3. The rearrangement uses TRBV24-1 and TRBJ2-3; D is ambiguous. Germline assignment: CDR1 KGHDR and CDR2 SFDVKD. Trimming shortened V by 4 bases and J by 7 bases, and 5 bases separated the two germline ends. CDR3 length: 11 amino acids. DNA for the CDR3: TGTGCCACCAGTGAATCAAATACGCAGTATTTT. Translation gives CATSESNTQYF.

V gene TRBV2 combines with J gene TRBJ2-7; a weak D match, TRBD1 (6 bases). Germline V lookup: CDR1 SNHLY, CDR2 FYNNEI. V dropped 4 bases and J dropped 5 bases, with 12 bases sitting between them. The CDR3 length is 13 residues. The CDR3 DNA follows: TGTGCCAGCAGTGCGCAGGGGCTCAACGAGCAGTACGTC. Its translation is CASSAQGLNEQYV.

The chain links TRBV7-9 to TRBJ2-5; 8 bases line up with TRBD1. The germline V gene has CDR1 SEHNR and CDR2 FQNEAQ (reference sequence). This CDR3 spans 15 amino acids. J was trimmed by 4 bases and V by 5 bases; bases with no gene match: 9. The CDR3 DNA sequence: TGTGCCAGCAGCGGAAGGGCAGGGGGCTTAGAGACCCAGTACTTC. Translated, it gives CASSGRAGGLETQYF.

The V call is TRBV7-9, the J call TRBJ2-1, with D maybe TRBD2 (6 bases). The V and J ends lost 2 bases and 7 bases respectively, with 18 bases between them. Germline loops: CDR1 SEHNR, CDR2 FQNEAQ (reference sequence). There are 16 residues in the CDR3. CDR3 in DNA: TGTGCCAGCAGCTTAACGAATGGCGGGGTGGGGAATGAGCAGTTCTTC. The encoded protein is CASSLTNGGVGNEQFF.

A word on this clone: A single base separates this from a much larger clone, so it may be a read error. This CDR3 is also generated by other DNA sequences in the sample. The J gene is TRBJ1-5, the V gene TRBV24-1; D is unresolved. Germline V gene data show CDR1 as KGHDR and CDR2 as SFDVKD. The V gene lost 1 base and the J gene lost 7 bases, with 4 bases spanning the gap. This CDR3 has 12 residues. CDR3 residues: CATSDFGQPQHF. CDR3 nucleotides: TGTGCCACCAGTGATTTCGGGCAGCCCCAGCATTTT.

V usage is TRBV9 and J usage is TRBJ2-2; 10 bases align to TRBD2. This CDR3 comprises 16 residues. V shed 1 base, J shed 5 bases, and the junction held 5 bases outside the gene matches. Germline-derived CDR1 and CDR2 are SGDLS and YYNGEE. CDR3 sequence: CASSVNQRGGTGELFF. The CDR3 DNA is TGTGCCAGCAGCGTAAACCAGCGGGGGGGTACCGGGGAGCTGTTTTTT.

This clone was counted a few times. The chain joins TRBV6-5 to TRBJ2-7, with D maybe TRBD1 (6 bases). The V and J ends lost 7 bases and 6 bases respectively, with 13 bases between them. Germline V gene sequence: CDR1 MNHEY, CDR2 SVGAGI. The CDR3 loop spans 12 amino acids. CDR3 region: CASNRESPEQYV. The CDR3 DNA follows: TGTGCCAGCAACAGGGAGTCACCCGAGCAGTACGTC.

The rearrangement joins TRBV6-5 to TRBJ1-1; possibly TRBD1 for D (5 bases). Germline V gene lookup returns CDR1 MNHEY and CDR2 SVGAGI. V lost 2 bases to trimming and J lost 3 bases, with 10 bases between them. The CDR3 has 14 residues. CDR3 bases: TGTGCCAGCAGTTACCAGCCAGGGTACACTGAAGCTTTCTTT. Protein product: CASSYQPGYTEAFF.

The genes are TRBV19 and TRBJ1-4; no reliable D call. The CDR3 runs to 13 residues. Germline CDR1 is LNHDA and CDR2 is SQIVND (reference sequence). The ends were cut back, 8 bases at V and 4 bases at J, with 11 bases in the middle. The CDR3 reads CASLAGYNEKLFF. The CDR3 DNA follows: TGTGCCAGTCTTGCAGGCTATAATGAAAAACTGTTTTTT.

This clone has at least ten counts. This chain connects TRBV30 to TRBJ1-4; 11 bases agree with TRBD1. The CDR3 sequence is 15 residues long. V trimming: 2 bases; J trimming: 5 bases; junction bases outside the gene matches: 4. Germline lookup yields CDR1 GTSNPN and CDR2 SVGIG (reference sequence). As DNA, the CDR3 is TGTGCCTGGAGTTCCCGGACAGGGGGCAATGAAAAACTGTTTTTT. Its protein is CAWSSRTGGNEKLFF. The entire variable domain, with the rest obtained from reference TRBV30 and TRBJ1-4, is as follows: SQTIHQWPATLVQPVGSPLSLECTVEGTSNPNLYWYRQAAGRGLQLLFYSVGIGQISSEVPQNLSASRPQDRQFILSSKKLLLSDSGFYLCAWSSRTGGNEKLFFGSGTQLSVL.

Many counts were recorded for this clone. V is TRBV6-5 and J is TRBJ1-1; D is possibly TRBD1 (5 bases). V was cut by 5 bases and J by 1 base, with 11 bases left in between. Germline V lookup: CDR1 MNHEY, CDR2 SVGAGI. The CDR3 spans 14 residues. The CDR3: CASSRYRKNTEAFF. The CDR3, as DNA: TGTGCCAGCAGTCGTTACAGGAAGAACACTGAAGCTTTCTTT.

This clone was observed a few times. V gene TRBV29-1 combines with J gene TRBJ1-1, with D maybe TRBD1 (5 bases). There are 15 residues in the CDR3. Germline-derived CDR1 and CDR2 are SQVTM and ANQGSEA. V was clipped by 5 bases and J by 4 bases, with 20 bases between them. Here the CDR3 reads CSVQPHSSQGTEAFF. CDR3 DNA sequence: TGCAGCGTTCAACCCCATAGCAGTCAGGGCACTGAAGCTTTCTTT.

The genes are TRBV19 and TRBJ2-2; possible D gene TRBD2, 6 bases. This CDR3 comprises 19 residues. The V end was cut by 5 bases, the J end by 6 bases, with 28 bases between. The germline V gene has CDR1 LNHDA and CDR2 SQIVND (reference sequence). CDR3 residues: CASSGGNPGLHVPSGELFF. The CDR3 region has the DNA TGTGCCAGTAGTGGGGGTAACCCGGGACTCCATGTGCCGTCCGGGGAGCTGTTTTTT.

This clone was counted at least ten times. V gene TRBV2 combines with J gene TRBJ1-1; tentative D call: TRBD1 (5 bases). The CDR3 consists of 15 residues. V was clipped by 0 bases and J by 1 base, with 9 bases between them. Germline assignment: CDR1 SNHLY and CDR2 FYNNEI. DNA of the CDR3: TGTGCCAGCAGTGAAGCGTGGAGGGGGAACACTGAAGCTTTCTTT. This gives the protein CASSEAWRGNTEAFF.

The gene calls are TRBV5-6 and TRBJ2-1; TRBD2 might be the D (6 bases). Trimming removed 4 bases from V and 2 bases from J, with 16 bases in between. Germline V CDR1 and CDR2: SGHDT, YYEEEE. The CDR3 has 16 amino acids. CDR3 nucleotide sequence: TGTGCCAGCAGCCCGGGCGGCGGGATACCCTACAATGAGCAGTTCTTC. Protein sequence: CASSPGGGIPYNEQFF.

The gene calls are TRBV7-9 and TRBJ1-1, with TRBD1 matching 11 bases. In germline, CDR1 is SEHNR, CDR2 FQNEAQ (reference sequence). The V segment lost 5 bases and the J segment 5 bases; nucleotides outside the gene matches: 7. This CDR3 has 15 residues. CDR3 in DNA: TGTGCCAGCAGCGCCCGGGACAGGGGGGGAACTGAAGCTTTCTTT. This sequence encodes CASSARDRGGTEAFF.